Below are 6 T cell receptor beta chains sequenced from a single sample in a study of identical twins. TCRdb analysed the 5' RACE reads with MiXCR anew, one entry per CDR3 protein. The sample lists about 480,000 distinct CDR3 sequences, 14% occurring once. These records were also assigned to another study, of yellow fever vaccine responses in identical twins.

The sample was CD4+ T cells sorted from blood. These receptors all come from a woman in her late teens or twenties in good health.

This clonotype has ten or more counts. One end of the junction is discordant with germline, which a read error may explain. This sequence joins TRBV5-1 and TRBJ2-2; TRBD1 matches at 7 bases. Looked up from germline, CDR1 is SGHRS and CDR2 is YFSETQ. The CDR3 covers 14 residues. CDR3 loop: CASSLQGDTGELFF. The CDR3 DNA sequence: TGTGCCAGCAGCTTGCAGGGGGACACCGGGGAGCTGTTTTTT.

J is TRBJ2-1 and V is TRBV7-2; 9 bases agree with TRBD2. J gave up 3 bases and V 9 bases, and 6 bases lay outside the gene matches. Germline CDR1 is SGHTA and CDR2 is FQGNSA. This CDR3 comprises 14 residues. DNA of the CDR3: TGTGCCAGTACAGTAGCGGGAGTCTACAATGAGCAGTTCTTC. Its translation is CASTVAGVYNEQFF.

This clonotype was counted only a few times. Here the CDR3 DNA reads TGTGCCAGTAGCGCGGGACTAGCGCGCGTCTACGAGCAGTACTTC. As protein: CASSAGLARVYEQYF. The chain combines TRBV19 with TRBJ2-7, with 10 nucleotides matching TRBD2. CDR1 and CDR2 from the germline V gene are LNHDA and SQIVND (reference sequence). The V and J ends lost 6 bases and 3 bases, in that order; junction bases with no gene match: 8. This CDR3 is built from 15 residues. The full variable domain, with the rest looked up from reference TRBV19 and TRBJ2-7, is DGGITQSPKYLFRKEGQNVTLSCEQNLNHDAMYWYRQDPGQGLRLIYYSQIVNDFQKGDIAEGYSVSREKKESFPLTVTSAQKNPTAFYLCASSAGLARVYEQYFGPGTRLTVT.

J is TRBJ1-5 and V is TRBV20-1; no clear D gene. Germline CDR1 DFQATT, CDR2 SNEGSKA (reference sequence). V lost 6 bases, J lost 0 bases, and 15 bases lay in between. The CDR3 consists of 15 residues. CDR3 in DNA: TGCAGTGCACGGGTAGTTGAGGCTAGCAATCAGCCCCAGCATTTT. Translation gives CSARVVEASNQPQHF.

J is TRBJ2-7 and V is TRBV6-2 or TRBV6-3, with 11 bases matching TRBD1. The CDR3 contains 15 residues. The V gene's germline CDR1 is MNHEY and CDR2 SVGEGT. V shed 2 bases and J 3 bases; nucleotides not matched to a gene: 3. In nucleotides, the CDR3 is TGTGCCAGCAGTTACCCCGGGACAGGGGGCTACGAGCAGTACTTC. Protein product: CASSYPGTGGYEQYF.

The gene calls are TRBV7-9 and TRBJ2-1; D might be TRBD1 or TRBD2, each matching 6 bases. V was shortened by 6 bases and J by 9 bases, with 21 bases between the two germline ends. CDR1 SEHNR and CDR2 FQNEAQ come from the germline V gene (reference sequence). This CDR3 is 15 amino acids long. This CDR3 is CASRVMGGEVSEQFF. As DNA, the CDR3 is TGTGCCAGCAGAGTGATGGGGGGCGAGGTTAGTGAGCAGTTCTTC.